Included here is one TCR beta chain sequence, with context. This record belongs to a study of blood T cell repertoires in COVID-19. Study overall: Italy, Spain and the United States were the sources of the convalescent and acute COVID-19 samples. The analysed material was cDNA or gDNA that came from T cells, B-cell-depleted T cells, or PBMCs.

Cohort allocation depended upon clinical history that participants reported. Source study methods: Estimation of nucleated cell counts relied on the amplification of reference gene primers. Clones were read by immunoSEQ multiplex PCR, and TCRdb kept only the in-frame ones, dropping some. The D gene and trimming were derived from the DNA, and the V and J assignments and clone size from that table. Of around 390,000 clones in the sample, about 87% are singletons; the top ten hold roughly 9.4%. This CDR3 spans 18 amino acids. V lost 1 base and J lost 0; bases outside the gene matches: 4. Germline V CDR1 and CDR2: SGHTA, FQGNSA.

The sequenced sample was PBMCs or T cells enriched from blood (not recorded which). The J gene is TRBJ2-2, the V gene TRBV7-2, with 11 bases lining up with TRBD2. The sequence derives from a woman between 50 and 59 years old who had recovered from COVID-19. The CDR3 bases are TGTGCCAGCAGCTTAGTTCTAGCGGGGGGAACGAACACCGGGGAGCTGTTTTTT. Encoded protein: CASSLVLAGGTNTGELFF.